This T cell receptor (beta chain) was captured by sequencing in a study of blood T cell repertoires in COVID-19. Study-wide context: The study drew acute and convalescent COVID-19 samples from the United States, Italy and Spain. T cells, B-cell-depleted T cells, or PBMCs supplied cDNA or gDNA.

Authors' analysis steps: Scientists estimated how many nucleated cells there were by amplifying reference gene primers. The table came from immunoSEQ multiplex PCR; TCRdb's copy has only in-frame clones and leaves some out. The V and J calls and clone size were taken over from that table, and D and trimming were inferred from the DNA. The sample comprises some 220,000 clones, around three quarters of which are singletons, and around 7.3% rests with the top ten. CDR3 length equals 14 residues. The germline V and J ends were trimmed by 5 bases and 3 bases, with 14 bases remaining between them. From germline, CDR1 is SGHTA and CDR2 FQGNSA.

The sequenced sample was peripheral blood. This receptor was obtained from a woman aged 65 to 85 with acute or convalescent COVID-19. The chain recombines TRBV7-2 with TRBJ2-7, with D possibly matching TRBD2 (5 bases). As DNA, the CDR3 is TGTGCCAGCAGCCTTGGGCAGCGGAACTACGAGCAGTACTTC. It codes for CASSLGQRNYEQYF.